This T cell receptor beta chain was captured in a study of T cell responses to AZD1222 COVID-19 vaccine (dated by TCRdb to 2020 to 2022). Background on the whole study: TCR sequencing was performed for 230 to 250 trial participants, of whom about 200 were given two doses of AZD1222 and 26 were given two doses of MenACWY control vaccine. Trial participants were enrolled by age into 18-55, 56-69 and 70-plus year subgroups, with roughly 150, 30 and 60 TCR-sequenced participants respectively.

On the study overall, not on this receptor specifically: No day 14 peak-response samples were available, so repertoires were characterized only after the peak T cell response. A significant rise in spike-specific TCR breadth and depth was observed after two AZD1222 doses relative to day 0 and relative to MenACWY recipients. Vaccine-associated CD4 TCRs spanned the whole spike protein, with dominant responses in regions 160-218 and 743-854. Nearly half of unique spike-specific TCRs reportedly recognized epitopes outside regions mutated in the B.1.351 and B.1.1.7 variants. The 56-69-year group was small, and its depth increase did not reach significance, likely because of low power. Only six AZD1222 recipients were SARS-CoV-2 seropositive at baseline, limiting conclusions about previously exposed vaccinees. Participants were mostly white British and included more females than males, and it was suggested by the authors that clonal diversity may have been underestimated.

Trimming costs V 0 bases and J 8 bases, and their ends lie 13 bases apart. From the germline V gene, CDR1 is LGHNA and CDR2 is YNFKEQ. The CDR3, from cysteine to phenylalanine, totals 14 residues. Just CDR3 DNA is preserved here, 42 bases in frame from base 1. The CDR3 regions of human TCRbeta chains were analyzed by immunosequencing. The authors processed their data as follows. TCRs in the repertoires were compared against a reference library of SARS-CoV-2-specific TCRs that had been generated with the MIRA antigen-specificity platform. Breadth was defined as the fraction of unique TCRs that were SARS-CoV-2-associated. Depth was defined as the fraction of total T cells that were SARS-CoV-2-associated. Using the MIRA data, each spike-specific TCR was mapped to the spike region that the TCR reacts to and placed in a CD4 or CD8 class. Log10-transformed breadth and depth values were compared by one-way ANOVA with Sidak's multiple comparisons tests. This is the immuneACCESS table as TCRdb keeps it, with only in-frame sequences that have V and J called. A part of the clones is gone; compared with another copy, unresolved V genes explain less than half, and the rest is unexplained. The V and J calls and the clone size are those of that table, but D and trimming were determined from the DNA. In all, the sample holds about 140,000 clones, and 88% of those were seen once. Jointly, the top ten make up 3% to 3.5% of the sample.

The time point label, read with the paper, signifies: about 28 days (+/-7) after the second vaccine dose. AZD1222 recipients whose second dose came at about 4 weeks and those whose second dose came at about 12 weeks were combined into one group, since spike-specific TCR depth and breadth did not differ between the two schedules. Samples from vaccinated people were obtained from the UK trials COV001 and COV002, which included a single-blind randomized controlled phase 2/3 trial of AZD1222 (ChAdOx1 nCoV-19) in healthy adults. Trial participant PBMC samples were collected at day 0 and day 28 after the second dose for TCRbeta chain sequencing. Concerning this clone: No cognate antigen has been identified for it. Base qualities are not at hand, and no much larger clone is one base apart.

The receptor was derived from an adult who received the AZD1222 COVID-19 vaccine. This specimen was peripheral blood, taken 28 days after the second AZD1222 dose. This chain is built from TRBV4-2 and TRBJ2-5, with no confidently assigned D gene. The CDR3 region reads CASSQESLDRTQYF. The nucleotide sequence is TGTGCCAGCAGCCAAGAGTCTCTCGACCGCACCCAGTACTTC.